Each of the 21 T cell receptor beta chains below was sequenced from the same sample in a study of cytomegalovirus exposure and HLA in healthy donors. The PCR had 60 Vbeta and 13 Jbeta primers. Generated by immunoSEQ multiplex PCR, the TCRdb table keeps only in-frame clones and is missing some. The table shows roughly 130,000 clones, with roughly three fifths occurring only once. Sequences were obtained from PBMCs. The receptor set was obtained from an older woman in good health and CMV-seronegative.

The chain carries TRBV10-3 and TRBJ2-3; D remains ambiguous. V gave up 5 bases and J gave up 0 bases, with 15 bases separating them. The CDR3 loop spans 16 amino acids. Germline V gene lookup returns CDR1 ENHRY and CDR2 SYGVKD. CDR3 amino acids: CAISRMLGESTDTQYF. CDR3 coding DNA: TGTGCCATCAGTAGAATGCTTGGAGAAAGCACAGATACGCAGTATTTT.

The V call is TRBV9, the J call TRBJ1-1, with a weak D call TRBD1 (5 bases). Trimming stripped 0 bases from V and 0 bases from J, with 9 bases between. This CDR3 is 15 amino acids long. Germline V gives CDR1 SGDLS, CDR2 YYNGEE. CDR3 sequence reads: CASSVATGLNTEAFF. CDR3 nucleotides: TGTGCCAGCAGCGTAGCTACAGGACTGAACACTGAAGCTTTCTTT.

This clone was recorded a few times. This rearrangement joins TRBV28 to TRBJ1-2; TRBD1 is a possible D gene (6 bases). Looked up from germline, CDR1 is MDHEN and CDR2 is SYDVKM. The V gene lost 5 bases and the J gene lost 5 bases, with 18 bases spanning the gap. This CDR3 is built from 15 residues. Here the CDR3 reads CASSQGGVSLYGYTF. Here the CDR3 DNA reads TGTGCCAGCAGTCAAGGGGGTGTTAGCCTATATGGCTACACCTTC.

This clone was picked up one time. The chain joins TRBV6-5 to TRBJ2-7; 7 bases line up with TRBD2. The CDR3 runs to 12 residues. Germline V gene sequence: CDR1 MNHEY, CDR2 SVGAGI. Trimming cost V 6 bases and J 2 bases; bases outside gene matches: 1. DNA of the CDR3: TGTGCCAGCAGGGCGGGAGCCTACGAGCAGTACTTC. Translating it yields CASRAGAYEQYF.

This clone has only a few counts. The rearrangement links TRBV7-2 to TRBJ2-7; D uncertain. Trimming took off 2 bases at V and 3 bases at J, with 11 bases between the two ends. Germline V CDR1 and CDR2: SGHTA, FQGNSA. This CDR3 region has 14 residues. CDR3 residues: CASSLLTPRYEQYF. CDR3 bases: TGTGCCAGCAGCTTACTGACACCGCGCTACGAGCAGTACTTC.

CDR3 in DNA: TGTGCCAGCAGCGGATCAGGAGGCTATGGCTACACCTTC. Residues: CASSGSGGYGYTF. V gene TRBV7-9 combines with J gene TRBJ1-2; the D is unclear. V gave up 5 bases and J gave up 4 bases, with 11 bases separating them. The CDR3 is made up of 13 amino acids. CDR1 is SEHNR and CDR2 is FQNEAQ in the germline V gene (reference sequence).

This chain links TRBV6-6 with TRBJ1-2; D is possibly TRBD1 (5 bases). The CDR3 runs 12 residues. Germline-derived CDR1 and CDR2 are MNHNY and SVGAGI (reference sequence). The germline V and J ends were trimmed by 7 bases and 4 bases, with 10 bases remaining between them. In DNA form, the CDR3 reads TGTGCCAGCACGGCGGGGGGCTATGGCTACACCTTC. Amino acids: CASTAGGYGYTF.

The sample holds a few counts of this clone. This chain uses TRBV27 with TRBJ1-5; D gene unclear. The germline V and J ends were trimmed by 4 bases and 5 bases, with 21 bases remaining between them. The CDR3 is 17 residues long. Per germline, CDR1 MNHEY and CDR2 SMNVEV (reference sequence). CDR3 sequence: CASSSKGLTEGHQPQHF. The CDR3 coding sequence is TGTGCCAGCAGTTCTAAAGGACTTACTGAGGGCCATCAGCCCCAGCATTTT.

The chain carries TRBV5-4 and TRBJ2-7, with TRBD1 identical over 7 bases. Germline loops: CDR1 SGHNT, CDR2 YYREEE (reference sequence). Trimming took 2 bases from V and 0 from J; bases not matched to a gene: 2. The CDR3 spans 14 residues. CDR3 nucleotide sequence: TGTGCCAGCAGCTTAGGACAGGCCTCCTACGAGCAGTACTTC. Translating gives CASSLGQASYEQYF.

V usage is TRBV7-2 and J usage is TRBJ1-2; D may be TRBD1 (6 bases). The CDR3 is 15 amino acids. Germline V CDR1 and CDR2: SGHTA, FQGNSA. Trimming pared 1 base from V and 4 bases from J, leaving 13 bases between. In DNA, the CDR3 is TGTGCCAGCAGCTTAGATGCGGGGGCTGGCTATGGCTACACCTTC. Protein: CASSLDAGAGYGYTF.

The CDR3 DNA is TGTGCCAGTAGTAATCTAGCGGGAGCGACCGGGGAGCTGTTTTTT. Protein product: CASSNLAGATGELFF. The gene calls are TRBV19 and TRBJ2-2; TRBD2 aligns across 10 bases. V was pared by 4 bases and J by 5 bases, with 4 bases of the junction left unmatched. Germline CDR1 reads LNHDA; CDR2 reads SQIVND (reference sequence). The CDR3 is 15 amino acids.

CDR3 nucleotide sequence: TGTGCCTCGAACATCGCCTCCGGGACAGGGAAAGTGAACACTGAAGCTTTCTTT. Amino acid sequence: CASNIASGTGKVNTEAFF. The chain has TRBV30 and TRBJ1-1; 9 bases line up with TRBD1. Germline loops: CDR1 GTSNPN, CDR2 SVGIG (reference sequence). The CDR3 sequence is 18 residues long. V was clipped by 7 bases and J by 0 bases; unmatched bases: 18.

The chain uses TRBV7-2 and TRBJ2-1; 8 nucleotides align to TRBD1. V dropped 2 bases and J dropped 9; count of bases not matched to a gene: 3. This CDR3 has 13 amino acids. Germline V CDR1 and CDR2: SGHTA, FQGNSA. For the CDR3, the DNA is TGTGCCAGCAGCTTACGACAGGGGACTGAGCAGTTCTTC. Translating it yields CASSLRQGTEQFF.

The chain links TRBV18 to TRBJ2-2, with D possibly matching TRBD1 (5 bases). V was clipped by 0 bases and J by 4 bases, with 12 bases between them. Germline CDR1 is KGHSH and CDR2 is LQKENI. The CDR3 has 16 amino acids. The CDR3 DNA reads TGTGCCAGCTCACCACCGGGTAGGACAAGCACCGGGGAGCTGTTTTTT. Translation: CASSPPGRTSTGELFF.

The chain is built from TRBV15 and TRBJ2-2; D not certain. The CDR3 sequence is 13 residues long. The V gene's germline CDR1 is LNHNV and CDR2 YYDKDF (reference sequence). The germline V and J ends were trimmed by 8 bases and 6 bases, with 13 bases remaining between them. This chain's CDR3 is CATARRYPGELFF. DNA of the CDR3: TGTGCCACCGCAAGGAGATACCCCGGGGAGCTGTTTTTT.

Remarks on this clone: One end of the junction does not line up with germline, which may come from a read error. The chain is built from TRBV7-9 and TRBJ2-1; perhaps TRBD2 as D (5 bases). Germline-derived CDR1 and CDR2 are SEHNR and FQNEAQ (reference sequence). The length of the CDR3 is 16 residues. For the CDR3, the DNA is TGTTCCAGCAGCTTATTGACGGGAAGGGTGCACAATGAGCAGTTCTTC. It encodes CSSSLLTGRVHNEQFF.

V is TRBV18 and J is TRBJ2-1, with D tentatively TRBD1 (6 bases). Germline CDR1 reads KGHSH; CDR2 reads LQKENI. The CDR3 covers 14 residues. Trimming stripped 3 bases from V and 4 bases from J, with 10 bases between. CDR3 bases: TGTGCCAGCTCACCCCCAACAGGGTACAATGAGCAGTTCTTC. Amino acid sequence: CASSPPTGYNEQFF.

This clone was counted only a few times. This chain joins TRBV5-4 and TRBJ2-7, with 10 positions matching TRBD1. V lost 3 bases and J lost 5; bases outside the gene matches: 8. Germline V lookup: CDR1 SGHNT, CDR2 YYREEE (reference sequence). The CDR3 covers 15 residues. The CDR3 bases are TGTGCCAGCAGCTCCCCTAAGGGGACAGGGGACGAGCAGTACTTC. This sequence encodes CASSSPKGTGDEQYF.

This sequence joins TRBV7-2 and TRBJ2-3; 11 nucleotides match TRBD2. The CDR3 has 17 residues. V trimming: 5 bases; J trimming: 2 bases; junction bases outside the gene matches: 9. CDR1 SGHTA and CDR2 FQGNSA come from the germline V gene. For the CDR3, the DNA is TGTGCCAGCAGCCTACTAGGACTAGCGGGCCCCACAGATACGCAGTATTTT. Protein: CASSLLGLAGPTDTQYF.

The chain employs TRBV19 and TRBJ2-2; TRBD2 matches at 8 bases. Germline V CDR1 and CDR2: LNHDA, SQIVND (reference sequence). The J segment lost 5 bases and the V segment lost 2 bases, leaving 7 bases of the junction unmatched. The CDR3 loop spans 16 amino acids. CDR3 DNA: TGTGCCAGTAGTATAACGGGAGGGGCGGGGACCGGGGAGCTGTTTTTT. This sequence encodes CASSITGGAGTGELFF.

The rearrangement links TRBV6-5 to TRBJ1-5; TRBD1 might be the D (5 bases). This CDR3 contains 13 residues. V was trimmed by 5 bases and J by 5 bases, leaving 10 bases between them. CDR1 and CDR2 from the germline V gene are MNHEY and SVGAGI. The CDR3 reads CASSEGAHQPQHF. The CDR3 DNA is TGTGCCAGCAGTGAAGGGGCTCATCAGCCCCAGCATTTT.